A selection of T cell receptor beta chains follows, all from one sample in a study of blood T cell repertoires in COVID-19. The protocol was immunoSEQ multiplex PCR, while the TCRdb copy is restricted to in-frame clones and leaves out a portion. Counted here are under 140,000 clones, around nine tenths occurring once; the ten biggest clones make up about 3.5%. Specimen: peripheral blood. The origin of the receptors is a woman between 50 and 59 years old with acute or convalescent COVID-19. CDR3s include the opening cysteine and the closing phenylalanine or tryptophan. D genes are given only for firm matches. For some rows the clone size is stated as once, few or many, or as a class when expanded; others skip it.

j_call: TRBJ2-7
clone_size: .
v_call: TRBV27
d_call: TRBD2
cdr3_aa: CASSLRAGGGEQYF
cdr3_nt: TGTGCCAGCAGTCTTCGGGCGGGAGGGGGAGAGCAGTACTTC

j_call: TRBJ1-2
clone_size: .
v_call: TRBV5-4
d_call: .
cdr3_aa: CASSLDETVNYGYTF
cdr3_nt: TGTGCCAGCAGCTTGGACGAGACAGTTAACTATGGCTACACCTTC

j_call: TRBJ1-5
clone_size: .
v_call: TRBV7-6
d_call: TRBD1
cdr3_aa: CASSAGTGPTQPQHF
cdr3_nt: TGTGCCAGCAGCGCCGGGACAGGGCCGACCCAGCCCCAGCATTTT

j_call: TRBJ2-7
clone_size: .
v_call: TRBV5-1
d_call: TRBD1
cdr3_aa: CASSTGQGFLGEQYF
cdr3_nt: TGCGCCAGCAGCACGGGACAGGGGTTTCTGGGCGAGCAGTACTTC

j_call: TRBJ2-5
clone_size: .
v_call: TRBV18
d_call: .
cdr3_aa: CASSAGGQETQYF
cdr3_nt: TGTGCCAGCTCGGCCGGGGGCCAAGAGACCCAGTACTTC

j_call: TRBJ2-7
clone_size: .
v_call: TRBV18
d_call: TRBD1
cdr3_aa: CASSPRTGTDYEQYF
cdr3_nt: TGTGCCAGCTCACCAAGGACAGGGACGGACTACGAGCAGTACTTC

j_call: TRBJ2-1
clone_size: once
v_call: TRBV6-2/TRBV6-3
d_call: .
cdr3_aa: CASSLKLFNEQFF
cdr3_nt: TGTGCCAGCAGTCTGAAGCTCTTCAATGAGCAGTTCTTC

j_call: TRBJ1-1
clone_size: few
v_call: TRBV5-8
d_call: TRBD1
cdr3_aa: CASSQGTGYTEAFF
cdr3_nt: TGTGCCAGCAGCCAGGGGACAGGGTACACTGAAGCTTTCTTT

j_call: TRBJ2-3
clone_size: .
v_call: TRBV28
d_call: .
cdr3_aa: CASSLGGPHTDTQYF
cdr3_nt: TGTGCCAGCAGTTTGGGCGGGCCCCACACAGATACGCAGTATTTT

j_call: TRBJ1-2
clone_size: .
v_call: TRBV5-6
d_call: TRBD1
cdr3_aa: CASSPQGVRYGYTF
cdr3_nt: TGTGCCAGCAGCCCACAGGGGGTAAGGTATGGCTACACCTTC

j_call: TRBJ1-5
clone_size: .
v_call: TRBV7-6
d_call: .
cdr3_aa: CASSLDGRQPQHF
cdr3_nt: TGTGCCAGCAGCTTAGACGGGAGACAGCCCCAGCATTTT

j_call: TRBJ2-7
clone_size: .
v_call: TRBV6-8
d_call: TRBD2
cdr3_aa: CASPTEAGRRLSYEQYF
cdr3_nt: TGTGCCAGCCCAACTGAAGCGGGGCGTAGACTTTCCTACGAGCAGTACTTC

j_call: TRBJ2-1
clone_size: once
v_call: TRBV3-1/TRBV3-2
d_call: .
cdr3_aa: CASSQGTPGDEQFF
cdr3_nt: TGTGCCAGCAGCCAAGGAACACCAGGGGATGAGCAGTTCTTC

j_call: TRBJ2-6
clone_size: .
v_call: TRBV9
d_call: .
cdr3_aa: CASSVELRGANVLTF
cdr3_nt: TGTGCCAGCAGCGTAGAGTTGAGGGGGGCCAACGTCCTGACTTTC

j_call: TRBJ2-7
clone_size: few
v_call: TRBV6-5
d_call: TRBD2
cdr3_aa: CASASSGRTYEQYF
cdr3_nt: TGTGCCAGCGCTTCTAGCGGGAGGACCTACGAGCAGTACTTC

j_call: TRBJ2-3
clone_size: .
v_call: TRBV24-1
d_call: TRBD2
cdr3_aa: CATSDPLAGSTDTQYF
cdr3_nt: TGTGCCACCAGTGATCCCCTAGCGGGGAGCACAGATACGCAGTATTTT

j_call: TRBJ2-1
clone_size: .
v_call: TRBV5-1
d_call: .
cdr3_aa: CASSLGLYNEQFF
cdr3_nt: TGCGCCAGCAGCTTGGGACTTTACAATGAGCAGTTCTTC

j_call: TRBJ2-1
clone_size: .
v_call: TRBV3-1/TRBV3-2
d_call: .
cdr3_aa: CASSPRRAGVIDEQFF
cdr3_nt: TGTGCCAGCAGCCCCCGTCGGGCAGGGGTAATTGATGAGCAGTTCTTC

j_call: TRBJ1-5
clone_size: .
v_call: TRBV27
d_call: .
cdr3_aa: CASKIRQGHQPQHF
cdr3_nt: TGTGCCAGCAAAATCCGGCAGGGCCATCAGCCCCAGCATTTT

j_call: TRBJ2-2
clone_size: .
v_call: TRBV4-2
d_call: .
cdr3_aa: CASSQTTGTGELFF
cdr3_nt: TGTGCCAGCAGCCAAACGACTGGGACCGGGGAGCTGTTTTTT

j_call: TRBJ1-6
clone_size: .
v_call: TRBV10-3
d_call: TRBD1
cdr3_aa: CAIRGQDDSRSPLHF
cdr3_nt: TGTGCCATCAGGGGACAGGACGATTCTAGGTCACCCCTCCACTTT

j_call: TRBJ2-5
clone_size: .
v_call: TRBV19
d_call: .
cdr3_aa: CASSTQGQETQYF
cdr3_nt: TGTGCCAGTAGTACTCAGGGGCAAGAGACCCAGTACTTC

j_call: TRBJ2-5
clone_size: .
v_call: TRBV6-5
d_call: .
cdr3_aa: CACSGRVRETQYF
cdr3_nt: TGTGCTTGCTCCGGGCGGGTCCGAGAGACCCAGTACTTC

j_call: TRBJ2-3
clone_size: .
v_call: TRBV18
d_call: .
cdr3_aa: CASSLQRVTDTQYF
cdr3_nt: TGTGCCAGCTCACTTCAGCGGGTCACAGATACGCAGTATTTT

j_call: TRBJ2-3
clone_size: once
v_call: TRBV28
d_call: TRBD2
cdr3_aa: CASGRFVAGGTDTQYF
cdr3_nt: TGTGCCAGCGGCCGCTTCGTAGCGGGCGGCACAGATACGCAGTATTTT

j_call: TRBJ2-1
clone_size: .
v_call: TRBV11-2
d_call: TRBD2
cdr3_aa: CASSAGGPKPYNEQFF
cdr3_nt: TGTGCCAGCAGCGCGGGAGGCCCTAAGCCCTACAATGAGCAGTTCTTC

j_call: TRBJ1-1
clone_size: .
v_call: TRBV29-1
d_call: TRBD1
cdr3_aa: CSVAGQLAPDAFF
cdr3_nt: TGCAGCGTTGCGGGACAGCTAGCCCCCGATGCTTTCTTT

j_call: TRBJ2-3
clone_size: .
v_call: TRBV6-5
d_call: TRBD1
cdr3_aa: CASSYLGGTGPDTQYF
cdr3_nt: TGTGCCAGCAGTTATCTCGGAGGGACAGGGCCAGATACGCAGTATTTT

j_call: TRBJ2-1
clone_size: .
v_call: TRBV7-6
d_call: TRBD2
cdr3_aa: CASSPDNSGPLAQFF
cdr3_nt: TGTGCCAGCAGCCCCGATAATAGCGGGCCCCTGGCGCAGTTCTTC

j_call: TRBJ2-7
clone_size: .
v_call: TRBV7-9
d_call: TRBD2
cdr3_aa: CASSPVASGNEQYF
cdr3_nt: TGTGCCAGCAGCCCGGTTGCTAGCGGGAACGAGCAGTACTTC

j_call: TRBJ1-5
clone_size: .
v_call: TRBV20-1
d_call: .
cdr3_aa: CSASHGGNQPQHF
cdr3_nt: TGCAGTGCTAGTCACGGGGGCAATCAGCCCCAGCATTTT

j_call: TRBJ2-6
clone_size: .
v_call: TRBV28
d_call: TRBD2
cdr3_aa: CASSPGGSGANVLTF
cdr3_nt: TGTGCCAGCAGCCCGGGAGGCTCTGGGGCCAACGTCCTGACTTTC

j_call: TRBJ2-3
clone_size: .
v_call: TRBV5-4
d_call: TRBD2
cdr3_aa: CASSLGKGGRDTQYF
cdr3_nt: TGTGCCAGCAGCTTGGGCAAGGGCGGGAGAGATACGCAGTATTTT

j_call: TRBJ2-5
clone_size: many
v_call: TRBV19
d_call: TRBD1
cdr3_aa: CASSIELQGTETQYF
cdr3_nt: TGTGCCAGTAGTATAGAATTACAGGGGACAGAGACCCAGTACTTC